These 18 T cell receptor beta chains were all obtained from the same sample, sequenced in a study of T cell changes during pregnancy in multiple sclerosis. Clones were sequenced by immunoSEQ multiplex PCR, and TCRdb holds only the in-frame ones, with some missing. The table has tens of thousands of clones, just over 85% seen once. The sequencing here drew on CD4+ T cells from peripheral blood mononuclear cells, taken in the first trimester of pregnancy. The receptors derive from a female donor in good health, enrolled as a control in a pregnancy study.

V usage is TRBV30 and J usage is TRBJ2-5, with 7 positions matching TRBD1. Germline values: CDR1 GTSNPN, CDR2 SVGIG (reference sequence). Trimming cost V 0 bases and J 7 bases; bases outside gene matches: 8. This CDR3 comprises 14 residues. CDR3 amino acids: CAWSVRGRLGTQYF. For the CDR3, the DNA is TGTGCCTGGAGTGTAAGGGGGCGGCTGGGGACCCAGTACTTC.

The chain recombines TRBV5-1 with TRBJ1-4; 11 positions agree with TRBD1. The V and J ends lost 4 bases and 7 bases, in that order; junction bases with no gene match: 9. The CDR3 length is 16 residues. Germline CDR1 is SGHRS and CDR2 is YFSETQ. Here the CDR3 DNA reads TGCGCCAGCAGCCCGGGACAGGGGGTTCAGGTTGAAAAACTGTTTTTT. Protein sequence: CASSPGQGVQVEKLFF.

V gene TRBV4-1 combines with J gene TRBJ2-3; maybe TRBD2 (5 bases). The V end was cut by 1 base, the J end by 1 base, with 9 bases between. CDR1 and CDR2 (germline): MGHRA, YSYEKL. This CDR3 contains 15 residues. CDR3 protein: CASSQVLEGTDTQYF. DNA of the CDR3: TGCGCCAGCAGCCAAGTCTTGGAGGGCACAGATACGCAGTATTTT.

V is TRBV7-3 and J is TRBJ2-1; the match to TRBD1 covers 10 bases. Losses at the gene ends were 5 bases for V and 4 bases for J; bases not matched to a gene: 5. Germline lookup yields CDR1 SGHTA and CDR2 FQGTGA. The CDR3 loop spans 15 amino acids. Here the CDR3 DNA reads TGTGCCAGCAGCCCCACGGGACAGGGGTACAATGAGCAGTTCTTC. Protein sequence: CASSPTGQGYNEQFF.

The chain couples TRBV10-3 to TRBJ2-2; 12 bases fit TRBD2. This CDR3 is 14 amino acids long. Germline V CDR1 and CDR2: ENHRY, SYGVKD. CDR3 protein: CATSGGSDTGELFF. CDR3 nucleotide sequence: TGTGCAACTAGCGGGGGGTCGGACACCGGGGAGCTGTTTTTT.

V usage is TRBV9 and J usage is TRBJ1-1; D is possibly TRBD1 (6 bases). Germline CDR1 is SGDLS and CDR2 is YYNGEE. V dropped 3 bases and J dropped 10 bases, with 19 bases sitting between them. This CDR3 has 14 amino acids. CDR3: CASSARDTLFGAFF. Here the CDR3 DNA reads TGTGCCAGCAGCGCCCGGGACACCCTCTTTGGAGCTTTCTTT.

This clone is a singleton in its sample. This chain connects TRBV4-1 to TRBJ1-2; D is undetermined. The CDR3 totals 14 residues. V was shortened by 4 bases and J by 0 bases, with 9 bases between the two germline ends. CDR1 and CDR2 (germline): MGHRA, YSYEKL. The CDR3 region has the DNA TGCGCCAGCAGCCGGGCCCCAGCTAACTATGGCTACACCTTC. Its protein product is CASSRAPANYGYTF.

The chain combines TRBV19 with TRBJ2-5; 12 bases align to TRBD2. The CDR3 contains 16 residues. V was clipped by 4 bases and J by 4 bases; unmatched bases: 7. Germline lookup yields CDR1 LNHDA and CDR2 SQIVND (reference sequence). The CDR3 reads CASSTTLAGGPETQYF. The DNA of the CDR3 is TGTGCCAGTAGTACAACCCTAGCGGGGGGGCCAGAGACCCAGTACTTC.

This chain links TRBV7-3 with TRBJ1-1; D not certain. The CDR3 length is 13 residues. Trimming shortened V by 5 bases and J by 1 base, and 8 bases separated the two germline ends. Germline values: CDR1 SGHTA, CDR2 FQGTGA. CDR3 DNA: TGTGCCAGCAGCGCTGCGGAGAACACTGAAGCTTTCTTT. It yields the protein CASSAAENTEAFF.

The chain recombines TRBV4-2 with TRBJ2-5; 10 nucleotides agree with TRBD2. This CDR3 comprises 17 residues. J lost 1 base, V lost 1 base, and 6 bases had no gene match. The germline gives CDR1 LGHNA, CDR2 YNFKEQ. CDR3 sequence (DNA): TGTGCCAGCAGCCAAGGGGAGCGGGGGGGCCTCCAAGAGACCCAGTACTTC. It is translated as CASSQGERGGLQETQYF.

CDR3 sequence: CASSLTGISYEQYF. In DNA, the CDR3 is TGTGCCAGCAGCTTAACAGGGATCTCCTACGAGCAGTACTTC. The genes are TRBV5-5 and TRBJ2-7, with D possibly matching TRBD1 (6 bases). The CDR3 runs to 14 residues. Germline V gives CDR1 SGHKS, CDR2 YYEKEE (reference sequence). Trimming took 2 bases from V and 0 from J, leaving 9 bases between them.

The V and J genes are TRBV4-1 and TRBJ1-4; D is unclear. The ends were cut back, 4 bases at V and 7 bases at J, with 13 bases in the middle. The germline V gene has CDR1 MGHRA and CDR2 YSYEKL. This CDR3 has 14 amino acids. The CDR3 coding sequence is TGCGCCAGCAGCCGGGATACCGAGGGTGAAAAACTGTTTTTT. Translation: CASSRDTEGEKLFF.

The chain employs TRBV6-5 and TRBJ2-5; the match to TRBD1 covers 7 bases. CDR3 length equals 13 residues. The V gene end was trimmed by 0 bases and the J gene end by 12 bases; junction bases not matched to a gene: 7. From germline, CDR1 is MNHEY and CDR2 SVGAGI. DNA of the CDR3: TGTGCCAGCAGTTACTCGATTATAGGGACAGAGTACTTC. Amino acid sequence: CASSYSIIGTEYF.

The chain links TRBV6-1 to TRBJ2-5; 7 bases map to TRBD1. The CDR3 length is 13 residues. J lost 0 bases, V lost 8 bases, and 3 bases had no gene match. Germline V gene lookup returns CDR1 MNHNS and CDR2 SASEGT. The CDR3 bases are TGTGCCAGCCGAGGGGGCTACCAAGAGACCCAGTACTTC. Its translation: CASRGGYQETQYF.

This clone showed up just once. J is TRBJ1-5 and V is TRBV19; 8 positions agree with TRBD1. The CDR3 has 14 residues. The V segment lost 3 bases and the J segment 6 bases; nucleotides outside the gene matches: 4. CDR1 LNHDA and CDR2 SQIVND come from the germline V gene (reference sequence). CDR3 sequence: CASSMTGAGQPQHF. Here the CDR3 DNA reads TGTGCCAGTAGTATGACAGGGGCAGGTCAGCCCCAGCATTTT. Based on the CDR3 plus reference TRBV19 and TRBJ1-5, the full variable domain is DGGITQSPKYLFRKEGQNVTLSCEQNLNHDAMYWYRQDPGQGLRLIYYSQIVNDFQKGDIAEGYSVSREKKESFPLTVTSAQKNPTAFYLCASSMTGAGQPQHFGDGTRLSIL.

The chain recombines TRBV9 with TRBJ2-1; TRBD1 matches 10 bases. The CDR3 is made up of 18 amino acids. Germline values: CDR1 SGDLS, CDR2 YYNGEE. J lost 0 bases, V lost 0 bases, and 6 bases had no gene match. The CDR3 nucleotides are TGTGCCAGCAGCGTAGCTCTTTGGACAGGGGGCTCCTACAATGAGCAGTTCTTC. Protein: CASSVALWTGGSYNEQFF. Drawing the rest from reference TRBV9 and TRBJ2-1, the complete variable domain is DSGVTQTPKHLITATGQRVTLRCSPRSGDLSVYWYQQSLDQGLQFLIQYYNGEERAKGNILERFSAQQFPDLHSELNLSSLELGDSALYFCASSVALWTGGSYNEQFFGPGTRLTVL.

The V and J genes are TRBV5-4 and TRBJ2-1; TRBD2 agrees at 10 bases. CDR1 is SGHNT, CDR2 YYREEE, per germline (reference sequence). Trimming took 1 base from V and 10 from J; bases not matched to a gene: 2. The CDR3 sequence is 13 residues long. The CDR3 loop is CASSLTSGAEQFF. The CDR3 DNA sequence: TGTGCCAGCAGCTTGACTAGCGGGGCCGAGCAGTTCTTC.

CDR3 sequence (DNA): TGTGCCAGCTCACCTAATTGGGACAGTAACTATGGCTACACCTTC. Its protein is CASSPNWDSNYGYTF. The chain uses TRBV18 and TRBJ1-2; 7 bases are a match to TRBD1. The CDR3 is 15 residues long. Germline loops: CDR1 KGHSH, CDR2 LQKENI. After removal of 3 bases from V and 1 base from J, the junction contained 5 bases not matched to a gene.